What follows describes a single T cell receptor (beta chain). This sample is drawn from a study of T cell changes during pregnancy in multiple sclerosis. CDR3 length equals 16 residues. The V end was cut by 2 bases, the J end by 0 bases, with 16 bases between. Germline V gene sequence: CDR1 SQVTM, CDR2 ANQGSEA. Clones were sequenced by immunoSEQ multiplex PCR, and TCRdb holds only the in-frame ones, with some missing. This table holds roughly 38,000 clones, approximately 92% found once. The chain is built from TRBV29-1 and TRBJ1-2; D gene unclear. The material was CD8+ T cells from peripheral blood mononuclear cells, obtained before pregnancy. The TCR was taken from a female donor with multiple sclerosis, enrolled in a pregnancy study. For the CDR3, the DNA is TGCAGCGTTGAATACCCCCGGGGTAGGGCTAACTATGGCTACACCTTC. It codes for CSVEYPRGRANYGYTF.